Listed here are 9 T cell receptor beta chains from one sample, sequenced in a study of long-term antiretroviral therapy in people with HIV. Survey-level immunoSEQ v3.0 assays were run. Sequencing was performed with immunoSEQ multiplex PCR; in TCRdb, only in-frame clones are kept and a portion is missing. Among nearly 50,000 clones listed, 84% were seen once. The specimen comprised unsorted PBMCs, sampled 0.8 years after starting antiretroviral therapy. Every receptor here comes from a woman between 18 and 29 years old with HIV.

The chain couples TRBV6-5 to TRBJ2-7, with D possibly matching TRBD1 (5 bases). This CDR3 comprises 14 residues. The V end lost 7 bases, the J end lost 6 bases, and 19 bases lay between the germline ends. The V gene's germline CDR1 is MNHEY and CDR2 SVGAGI. CDR3 residues: CASKPLQGLGEQYF. The CDR3 nucleotides read TGTGCCAGCAAACCTCTCCAGGGTTTGGGCGAGCAGTACTTC.

The chain carries TRBV27 and TRBJ1-4; the D is unclear. V lost 5 bases and J 0 bases, leaving 10 bases between the germline ends. CDR1 is MNHEY and CDR2 is SMNVEV in the germline V gene (reference sequence). The CDR3 is 15 amino acids. CDR3 sequence reads: CASSLWGATNEKLFF. The CDR3, as DNA: TGTGCCAGCAGTCTCTGGGGTGCAACTAATGAAAAACTGTTTTTT.

This sequence joins TRBV13 and TRBJ2-3; tentatively, D is TRBD1 (5 bases). CDR3 length equals 14 residues. The V gene's germline CDR1 is PRHDT and CDR2 FYEKMQ (reference sequence). The V end lost 4 bases, the J end lost 4 bases, and 12 bases lay between the germline ends. This chain's CDR3 is CASSYRQRPDTQYF. CDR3 in DNA: TGTGCCAGCAGCTACAGACAGAGGCCAGATACGCAGTATTTT. The full variable domain, rest sourced from reference TRBV13 and TRBJ2-3, is AAGVIQSPRHLIKEKRETATLKCYPIPRHDTVYWYQQGPGQDPQFLISFYEKMQSDKGSIPDRFSAQQFSDYHSELNMSSLELGDSALYFCASSYRQRPDTQYFGPGTRLTVL.

This chain uses TRBV19 with TRBJ1-3, with TRBD1 matching 7 bases. The germline CDR1 and CDR2 sequences are LNHDA and SQIVND (reference sequence). There are 15 residues in the CDR3. Trimming took 6 bases from V and 3 from J; bases not matched to a gene: 8. The CDR3 DNA reads as TGTGCCAGTAGCACACACCAGGGGGTTGGAAACACCATATATTTT. Its protein is CASSTHQGVGNTIYF.

The chain is built from TRBV28 and TRBJ2-6; 14 bases line up with TRBD2. With 11 bases clipped from V and 3 bases from J, the junction kept 9 bases outside the gene matches. The CDR3 covers 17 residues. Per the germline V gene, CDR1 is MDHEN and CDR2 is SYDVKM. CDR3 amino acids: CAARLAGGPNGANVLTF. In nucleotides, the CDR3 is TGTGCCGCTAGACTAGCGGGAGGGCCTAATGGGGCCAACGTCCTGACTTTC.

The chain joins TRBV11-2 to TRBJ1-2; 10 bases map to TRBD1. The CDR3 contains 13 residues. Germline-derived CDR1 and CDR2 are SGHAT and FQNNGV. The junction had 2 bases not matched to a gene; V was cut back by 6 bases and J by 4 bases. CDR3 amino acids: CASRGQGGYGYTF. The DNA of the CDR3 is TGTGCCAGCAGAGGACAGGGGGGCTATGGCTACACCTTC.

As DNA, the CDR3 is TGCGCCAGCAGCCCCGCCCCGCGACAGGGTGTGGGTGAGCAGTTCTTC. Its protein product is CASSPAPRQGVGEQFF. This rearrangement joins TRBV4-3 to TRBJ2-1; TRBD1 matches 7 bases. CDR1 LGHNA and CDR2 YSLEER come from the germline V gene. Unmatched junction bases numbered 15, after V lost 4 bases and J lost 9 bases. The length of the CDR3 is 16 residues.

The CDR3 is CASSQEWRSSGSRAYEQYF. CDR3 DNA: TGTGCCAGCAGCCAAGAATGGAGGTCTAGCGGGAGTAGGGCCTACGAGCAGTACTTC. J is TRBJ2-7 and V is TRBV4-2; 10 nucleotides match TRBD2. J lost 2 bases, V lost 0 bases, and 13 bases had no gene match. CDR1 is LGHNA and CDR2 is YNFKEQ in the germline V gene. This CDR3 has 19 residues.

The chain has TRBV5-1 and TRBJ2-7, with 8 bases lining up with TRBD2. Germline V gene sequence: CDR1 SGHRS, CDR2 YFSETQ. Trimming removed 2 bases from V and 6 bases from J; junction bases left unmatched: 7. The CDR3 covers 14 residues. Here the CDR3 DNA reads TGCGCCAGCAGCTTAGTGAGCGGGAGCCCCGAGCAGTACTTC. It is translated as CASSLVSGSPEQYF.